This TCR beta chain appears in the sequencing data of a study of tumor-infiltrating lymphocytes in primary liver carcinoma. Study context: Samples yielded about 3.5 to 7.5 million productive TCRbeta reads, similar across tissue types.

Study-wide points: CD8+ and CD4+ repertoires went uncompared, the samples being bulk unsorted.

About this clonotype itself: No antigen is known for it. A junction end diverges from the germline sequence, so it may reflect a read error.

Germline V gives CDR1 LGHNA, CDR2 YNFKEQ. The CDR3 totals 14 residues. RNA isolated from unsorted whole blood supplied the blood RNA, with germline DNA also extracted. Synthesis of TCR beta cDNA was carried out from 450 to 650 ng total RNA with a constant-region primer. Employing slightly modified ARM-PCR, three nested multiplex PCR rounds were run, and these gave rise to the TCR beta libraries. The two initial PCR rounds, ten to eleven cycles each, used TRBV1-TRBV30 forward and C-beta reverse primers. TCRdb re-called the multiplex PCR reads through MiXCR, storing one row per CDR3 protein. The sample records fewer than 400,000 distinct CDR3 sequences, 58% being singletons.

The V gene is TRBV4-2, the J gene TRBJ2-5, with D possibly matching TRBD2 (5 bases). The sequenced sample was peripheral blood. The sequence came from a woman under 40 with primary liver carcinoma and hepatitis B virus infection. The CDR3 loop is CVSSQELGLETQYF. In DNA, the CDR3 is TGTGTCAGCAGCCAAGAACTAGGTCTAGAGACCCAGTACTTC.